This T cell receptor (beta chain) was retrieved from a study of PD-1 blockade in classical Hodgkin lymphoma. Time point defined: cycle 4 day 1 (C4D1), after more than five weeks of nivolumab. Each and every patient relapsed after autologous stem cell transplantation, and patients got differing brentuximab vedotin exposure. From thawed PBMCs, magnetic negative selection was used to isolate the CD8+ T cells. Study conclusions and caveats: After ASCT, patients who started nivolumab under 1 year later were excluded. With CD4+ cells, TCR diversity rose significantly by C4D1, but not with CD8+ cells.

A word on this clone: Its antigen is still unknown.

TCRdb's table, derived via immunoSEQ multiplex PCR, lists solely in-frame clones and lacks some. The sample consists of roughly 10,000 clones, 70% to 80% of them appearing once. The V gene's germline CDR1 is SGHRS and CDR2 YFSETQ. V shed 0 bases and J shed 5 bases, with 12 bases lying between them. The length of the CDR3 is 14 residues. The TCR was taken from a human donor with classical Hodgkin lymphoma. The chain is built from TRBV5-1 and TRBJ2-7; D is undetermined. This specimen was CD8+ T cells from blood, taken before the fourth cycle of nivolumab. CDR3 DNA: TGCGCCAGCAGCTTGGGAGGCTCTCCCAACGAGCAGTACTTC. Translated, it gives CASSLGGSPNEQYF.